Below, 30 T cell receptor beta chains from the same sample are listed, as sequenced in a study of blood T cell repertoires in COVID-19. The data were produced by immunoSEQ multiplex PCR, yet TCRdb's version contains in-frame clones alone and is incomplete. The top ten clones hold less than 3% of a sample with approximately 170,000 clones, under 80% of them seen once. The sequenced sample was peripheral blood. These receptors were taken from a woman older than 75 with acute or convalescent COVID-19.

The CDR3 region is CASRERRDFEAFF. For the CDR3, the DNA is TGTGCCAGCAGAGAACGACGGGATTTTGAAGCTTTCTTT. The chain carries TRBV7-9 and TRBJ1-1; no definite D call. Trimming took 6 bases from V and 7 from J, leaving 15 bases between them. Germline CDR1 SEHNR, CDR2 FQNEAQ (reference sequence). CDR3 size: 13 residues.

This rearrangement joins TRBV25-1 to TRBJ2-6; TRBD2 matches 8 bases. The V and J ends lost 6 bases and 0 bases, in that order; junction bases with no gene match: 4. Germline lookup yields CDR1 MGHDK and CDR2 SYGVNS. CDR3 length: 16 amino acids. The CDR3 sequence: CASSVSGVSGANVLTF. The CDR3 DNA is TGTGCCAGCAGCGTTAGCGGGGTCTCTGGGGCCAACGTCCTGACTTTC.

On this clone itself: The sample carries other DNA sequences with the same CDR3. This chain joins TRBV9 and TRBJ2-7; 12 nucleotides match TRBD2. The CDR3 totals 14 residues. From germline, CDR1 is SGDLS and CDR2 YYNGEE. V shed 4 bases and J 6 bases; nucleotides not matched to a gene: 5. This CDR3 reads CASSSGLAGVEQYF. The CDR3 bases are TGTGCCAGCAGCTCGGGACTAGCGGGCGTCGAGCAGTACTTC.

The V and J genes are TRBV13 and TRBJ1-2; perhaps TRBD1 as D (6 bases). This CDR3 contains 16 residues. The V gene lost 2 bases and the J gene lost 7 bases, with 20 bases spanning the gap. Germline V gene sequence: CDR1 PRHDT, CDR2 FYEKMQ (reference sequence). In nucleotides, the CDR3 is TGTGCCAGCAGCTTATGGCAGGGACACGCACCGAGTGGCTACACCTTC. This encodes CASSLWQGHAPSGYTF.

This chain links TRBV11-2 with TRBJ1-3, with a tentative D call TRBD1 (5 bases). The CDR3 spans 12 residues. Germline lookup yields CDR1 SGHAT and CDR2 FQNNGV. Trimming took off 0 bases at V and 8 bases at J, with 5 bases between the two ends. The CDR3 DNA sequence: TGTGCCAGCAGCTTAGAGGGGCACACCATATATTTT. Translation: CASSLEGHTIYF. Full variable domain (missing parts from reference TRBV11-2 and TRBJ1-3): EAGVAQSPRYKIIEKRQSVAFWCNPISGHATLYWYQQILGQGPKLLIQFQNNGVVDDSQLPKDRFSAERLKGVDSTLKIQPAKLEDSAVYLCASSLEGHTIYFGEGSWLTVV.

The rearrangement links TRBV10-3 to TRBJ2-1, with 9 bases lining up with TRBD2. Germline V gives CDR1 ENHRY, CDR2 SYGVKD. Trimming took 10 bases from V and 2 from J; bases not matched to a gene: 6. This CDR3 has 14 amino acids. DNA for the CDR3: TGTGCCACAATAGCGGGAGCGGCCTACAATGAGCAGTTCTTC. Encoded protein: CATIAGAAYNEQFF.

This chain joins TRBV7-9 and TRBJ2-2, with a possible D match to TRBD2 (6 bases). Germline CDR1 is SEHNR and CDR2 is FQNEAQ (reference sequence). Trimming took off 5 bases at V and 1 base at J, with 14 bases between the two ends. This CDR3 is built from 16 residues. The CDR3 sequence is CASSTLASVNTGELFF. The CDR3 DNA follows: TGTGCCAGCAGCACGCTGGCTAGCGTGAACACCGGGGAGCTGTTTTTT.

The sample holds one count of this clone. Written as DNA, the CDR3 is TGTGCCAGCAGTGAACTAGCGGGATACAATGAGCAGTTCTTC. Translating it yields CASSELAGYNEQFF. The chain uses TRBV25-1 and TRBJ2-1, with 9 bases aligning to TRBD2. With 2 bases clipped from V and 4 bases from J, the junction kept 0 bases outside the gene matches. Germline V CDR1 and CDR2: MGHDK, SYGVNS. CDR3 length equals 14 residues. Full variable domain (missing parts from reference TRBV25-1 and TRBJ2-1): EADIYQTPRYLVIGTGKKITLECSQTMGHDKMYWYQQDPGMELHLIHYSYGVNSTEKGDLSSESTVSRIRTEHFPLTLESARPSHTSQYLCASSELAGYNEQFFGPGTRLTVL.

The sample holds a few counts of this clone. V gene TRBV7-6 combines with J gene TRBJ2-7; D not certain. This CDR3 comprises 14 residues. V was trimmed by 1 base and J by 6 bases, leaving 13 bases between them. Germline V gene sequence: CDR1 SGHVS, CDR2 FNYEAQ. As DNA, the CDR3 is TGTGCCAGCAGCTTAGTCGAATCGGCAGGCGAGCAGTACTTC. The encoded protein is CASSLVESAGEQYF.

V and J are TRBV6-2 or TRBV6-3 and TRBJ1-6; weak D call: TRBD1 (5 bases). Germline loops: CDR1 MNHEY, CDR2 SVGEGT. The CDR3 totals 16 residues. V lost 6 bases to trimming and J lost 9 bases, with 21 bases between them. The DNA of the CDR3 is TGTGCCAGCAGCCCTACGGGACTCGCGGCGGGTTCACCCCTCCACTTT. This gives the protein CASSPTGLAAGSPLHF.

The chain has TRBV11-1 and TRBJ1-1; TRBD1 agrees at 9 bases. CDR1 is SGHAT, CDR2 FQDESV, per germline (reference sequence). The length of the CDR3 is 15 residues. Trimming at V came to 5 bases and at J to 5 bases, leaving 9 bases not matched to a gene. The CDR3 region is CASSLRDRENTEAFF. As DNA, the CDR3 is TGTGCCAGCAGCCTCCGGGACAGGGAGAATACTGAAGCTTTCTTT.

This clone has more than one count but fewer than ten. The CDR3 protein is CATSDWAGVPGELFF. Here the CDR3 DNA reads TGTGCCACCAGTGATTGGGCAGGGGTACCCGGGGAGCTGTTTTTT. V is TRBV24-1 and J is TRBJ2-2; TRBD1 might be the D (6 bases). V shed 2 bases and J shed 6 bases, with 12 bases lying between them. The CDR3 runs 15 residues. CDR1 is KGHDR, CDR2 SFDVKD, per germline.

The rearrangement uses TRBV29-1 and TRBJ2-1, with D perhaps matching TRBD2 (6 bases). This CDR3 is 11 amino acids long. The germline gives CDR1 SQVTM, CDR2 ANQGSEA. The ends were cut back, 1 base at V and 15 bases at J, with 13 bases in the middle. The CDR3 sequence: CSVEVAGLRFF. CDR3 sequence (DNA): TGCAGCGTTGAAGTCGCGGGATTGCGGTTCTTC.

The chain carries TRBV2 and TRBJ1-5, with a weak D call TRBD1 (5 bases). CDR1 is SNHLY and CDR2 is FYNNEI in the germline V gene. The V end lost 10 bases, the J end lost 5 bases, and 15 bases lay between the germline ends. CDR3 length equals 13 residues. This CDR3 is CATNPWGDQPQHF. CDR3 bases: TGTGCCACCAATCCATGGGGCGATCAGCCCCAGCATTTT.

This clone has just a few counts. The CDR3: CASSLGTSGIADTQYF. In DNA form, the CDR3 reads TGCGCCAGCAGCTTAGGGACTAGCGGGATCGCAGATACGCAGTATTTT. V and J are TRBV5-1 and TRBJ2-3, with 13 nucleotides matching TRBD2. V was pared by 2 bases and J by 4 bases, with 4 bases of the junction left unmatched. This CDR3 has 16 residues. CDR1 is SGHRS and CDR2 is YFSETQ in the germline V gene. The full variable domain, completed using reference TRBV5-1 and TRBJ2-3, is KAGVTQTPRYLIKTRGQQVTLSCSPISGHRSVSWYQQTPGQGLQFLFEYFSETQRNKGNFPGRFSGRQFSNSRSEMNVSTLELGDSALYLCASSLGTSGIADTQYFGPGTRLTVL.

CDR3 region: CASSLDRLAGMGKNIQYF. In DNA form, the CDR3 reads TGTGCCAGCAGCTTAGATCGGCTAGCGGGAATGGGCAAAAACATTCAGTACTTC. The chain combines TRBV11-2 with TRBJ2-4; 9 positions match TRBD2. Germline V gene sequence: CDR1 SGHAT, CDR2 FQNNGV. The CDR3 runs to 18 residues. V lost 0 bases, J lost 3 bases, and 9 bases stayed unmatched.

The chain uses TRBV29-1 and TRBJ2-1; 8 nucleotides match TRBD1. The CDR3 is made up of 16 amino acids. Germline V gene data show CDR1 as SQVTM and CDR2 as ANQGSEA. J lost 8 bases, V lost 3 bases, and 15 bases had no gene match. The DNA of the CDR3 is TGCAGCGTTGAGGGACAGGAGTTAGCAGGACCATATGAGCAGTTCTTC. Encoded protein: CSVEGQELAGPYEQFF.

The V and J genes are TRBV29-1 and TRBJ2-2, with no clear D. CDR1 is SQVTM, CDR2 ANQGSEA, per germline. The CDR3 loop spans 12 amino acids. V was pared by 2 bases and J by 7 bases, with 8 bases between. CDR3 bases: TGCAGCGTTGAACCCCGCGTCGGGGAGCTGTTTTTT. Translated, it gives CSVEPRVGELFF.

The CDR3 sequence is CASRMTGATGELFF. The DNA for the CDR3 is TGTGCCAGCAGGATGACAGGGGCCACCGGGGAGCTGTTTTTT. The chain is built from TRBV6-5 and TRBJ2-2; TRBD1 aligns across 8 bases. Germline CDR1 is MNHEY and CDR2 is SVGAGI. This CDR3 has 14 amino acids. V dropped 6 bases and J dropped 4; count of bases not matched to a gene: 4.

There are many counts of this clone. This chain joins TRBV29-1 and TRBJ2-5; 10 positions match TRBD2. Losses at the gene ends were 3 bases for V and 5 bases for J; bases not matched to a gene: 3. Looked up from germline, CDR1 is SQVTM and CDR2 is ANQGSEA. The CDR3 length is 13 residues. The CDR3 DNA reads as TGCAGCGTTGATCTTAGCGGGAGGGAGACCCAGTACTTC. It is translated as CSVDLSGRETQYF.

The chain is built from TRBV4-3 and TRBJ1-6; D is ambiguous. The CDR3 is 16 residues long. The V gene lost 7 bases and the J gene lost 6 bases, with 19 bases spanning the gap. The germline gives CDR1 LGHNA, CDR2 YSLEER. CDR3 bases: TGCGCCAGCAAACTGGGCGCTGGATCCCTTAATTCACCCCTCCACTTT. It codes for CASKLGAGSLNSPLHF.

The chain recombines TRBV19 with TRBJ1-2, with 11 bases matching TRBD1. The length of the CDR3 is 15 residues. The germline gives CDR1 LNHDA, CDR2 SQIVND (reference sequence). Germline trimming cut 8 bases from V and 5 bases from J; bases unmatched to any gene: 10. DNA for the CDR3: TGTGCCAGTTTAACGCCGGGACAGGGGGTGTATGGCTACACCTTC. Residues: CASLTPGQGVYGYTF.

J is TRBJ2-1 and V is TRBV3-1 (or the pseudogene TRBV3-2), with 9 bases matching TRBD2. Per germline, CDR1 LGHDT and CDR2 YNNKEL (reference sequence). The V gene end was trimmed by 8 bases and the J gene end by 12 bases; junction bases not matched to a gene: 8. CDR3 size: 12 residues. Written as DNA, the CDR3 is TGTGCCAGCTGTGGGGCGGGAGGGGCGCAGTTCTTC. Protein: CASCGAGGAQFF.

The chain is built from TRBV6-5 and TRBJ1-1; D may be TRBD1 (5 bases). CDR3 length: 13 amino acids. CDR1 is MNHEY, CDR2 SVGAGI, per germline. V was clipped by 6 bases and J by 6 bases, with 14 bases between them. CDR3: CASRSGGIAEAFF. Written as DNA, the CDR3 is TGTGCCAGCAGGAGCGGGGGAATCGCTGAAGCTTTCTTT.

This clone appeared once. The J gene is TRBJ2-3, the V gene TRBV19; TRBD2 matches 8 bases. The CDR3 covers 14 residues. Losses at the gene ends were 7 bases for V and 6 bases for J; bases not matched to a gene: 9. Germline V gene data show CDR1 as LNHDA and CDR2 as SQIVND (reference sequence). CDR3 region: CASNVGRAWDTQYF. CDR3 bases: TGTGCCAGTAATGTCGGGAGGGCCTGGGATACGCAGTATTTT.

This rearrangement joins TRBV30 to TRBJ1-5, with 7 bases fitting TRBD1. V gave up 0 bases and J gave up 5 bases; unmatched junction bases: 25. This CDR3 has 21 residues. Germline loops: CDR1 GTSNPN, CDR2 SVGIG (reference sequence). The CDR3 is CAWSVSRRTGSAGGRDQPQHF. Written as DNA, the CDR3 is TGTGCCTGGAGTGTAAGCCGACGGACAGGTAGTGCCGGGGGTAGAGATCAGCCCCAGCATTTT. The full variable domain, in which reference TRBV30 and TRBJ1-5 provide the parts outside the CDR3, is SQTIHQWPATLVQPVGSPLSLECTVEGTSNPNLYWYRQAAGRGLQLLFYSVGIGQISSEVPQNLSASRPQDRQFILSSKKLLLSDSGFYLCAWSVSRRTGSAGGRDQPQHFGDGTRLSIL.

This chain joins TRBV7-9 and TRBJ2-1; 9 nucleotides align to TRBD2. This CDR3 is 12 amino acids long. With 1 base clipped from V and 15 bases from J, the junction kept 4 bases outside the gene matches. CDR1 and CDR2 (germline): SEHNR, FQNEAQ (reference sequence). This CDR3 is CASSLEAGGLFF. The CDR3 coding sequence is TGTGCCAGCAGCTTAGAGGCGGGAGGGTTGTTCTTC.

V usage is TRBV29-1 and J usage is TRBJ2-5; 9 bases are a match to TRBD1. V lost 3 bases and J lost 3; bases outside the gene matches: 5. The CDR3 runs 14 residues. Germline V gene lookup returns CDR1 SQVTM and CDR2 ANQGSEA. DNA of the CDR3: TGCAGCGTTGAGGGGGACAGGGATGAAGAGACCCAGTACTTC. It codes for CSVEGDRDEETQYF.

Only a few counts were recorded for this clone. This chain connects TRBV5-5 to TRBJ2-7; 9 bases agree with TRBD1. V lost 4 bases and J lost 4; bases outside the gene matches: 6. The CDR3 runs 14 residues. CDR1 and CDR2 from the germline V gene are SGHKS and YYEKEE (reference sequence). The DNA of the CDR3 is TGTGCCAGCAGCGCAGCGGGACAGGGTTACGAGCAGTACTTC. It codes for CASSAAGQGYEQYF.

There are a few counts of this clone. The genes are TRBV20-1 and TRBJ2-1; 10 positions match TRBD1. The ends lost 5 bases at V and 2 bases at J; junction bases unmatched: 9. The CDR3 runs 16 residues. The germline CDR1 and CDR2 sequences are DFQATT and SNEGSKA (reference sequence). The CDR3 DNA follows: TGCAGTGCTGGTGGCCGGGACAGGGGAGCCTACAATGAGCAGTTCTTC. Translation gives CSAGGRDRGAYNEQFF.